A selection of T cell receptor beta chains follows, all from one sample in a study of PD-1 blockade in classical Hodgkin lymphoma. Assay used: immunoSEQ multiplex PCR; TCRdb lists only in-frame clones, some missing. The sample records tens of thousands of clones, around 86% being singletons. This sample comprised CD4+ T cells from blood, obtained before the fourth cycle of nivolumab. These receptors originate from a human donor with classical Hodgkin lymphoma. The CDR3 runs from the conserved cysteine through the conserved F or W. Fields, in order: J gene, CDR3 length, D gene, V gene, clone size, CDR3 DNA, CDR3 protein. The D gene is left open where the match is weak. Clone size is shown for a subset of rows, as once, few, many or a class of expanded clone.

TRBJ2-1 13 . TRBV29-1 . TGCAGCGTTTTTGTCTACGAGGACAATGAGCAGTTCTTC CSVFVYEDNEQFF
TRBJ2-7 14 . TRBV11-3 few TGTGCCAGCAGCTTCTGGACCGACGACCGCGAGCAGTACTTC CASSFWTDDREQYF
TRBJ1-4 15 . TRBV6-6 . TGTGCCAGCAGTTACTTTTCCTTCACTAATGAAAAACTGTTTTTT CASSYFSFTNEKLFF
TRBJ1-2 14 TRBD1 TRBV10-3 . TGTGCCATCACCGCACAGGGGTCTCACTATGGCTACACCTTC CAITAQGSHYGYTF
TRBJ1-2 13 . TRBV6-6 . TGTGCCAGCAGTTACTCAGGGCTGTATGGCTACACCTTC CASSYSGLYGYTF
TRBJ2-2 15 . TRBV5-8 few TGTGCCAGCAGCTTATGGGGACAGCGGGACGGGGAGCTGTTTTTT CASSLWGQRDGELFF
TRBJ1-1 13 TRBD1 TRBV2 . TGTGCCAGCAGTTTGGGACAGGTCACAGAAGCTTTCTTT CASSLGQVTEAFF
TRBJ1-6 14 . TRBV7-9 . TGTGCCAGCAGCTTAGGCTACGTCAATTCACCCCTCCACTTT CASSLGYVNSPLHF
TRBJ2-5 14 TRBD1 TRBV18 . TGTGCCAGCTCTCGGCAGGGGGCCCAAGAGACCCAGTACTTC CASSRQGAQETQYF
TRBJ2-7 14 . TRBV7-9 . TGTGCCAGCAGCTTAAAGATAGGCCCCTACGAGCAGTACTTC CASSLKIGPYEQYF
TRBJ1-1 13 . TRBV18 . TGTGCCAGCTCCGGAGGGGGGGACACTGAAGCTTTCTTT CASSGGGDTEAFF
TRBJ2-1 12 . TRBV7-6 . TGTGCCAGCAGCTTAGGAGTCGGGACGCAGTTCTTC CASSLGVGTQFF
TRBJ1-2 15 TRBD1 TRBV9 . TGTGCCAGCACCTTTCAGGGGGGAAGTAACTATGGCTACACCTTC CASTFQGGSNYGYTF
TRBJ2-1 13 . TRBV29-1 . TGCAGCGTTGCCCGGGGCTCCTACAATGAGCAGTTCTTC CSVARGSYNEQFF
TRBJ2-7 15 . TRBV19 . TGTGCCAGTAGTGGGTTTCAGGGGGGTACCTACGAGCAGTACTTC CASSGFQGGTYEQYF
TRBJ1-2 15 . TRBV27 . TGTGCCAGCACCCCCTACCAGGGGAGTTGGTATGGCTACACCTTC CASTPYQGSWYGYTF
TRBJ1-2 15 . TRBV6-5 . TGTGCCAGCAGTTACTCCGGTGGGGGGGCGGGTGGCTACACCTTC CASSYSGGGAGGYTF
TRBJ1-1 15 TRBD1 TRBV19 . TGTGCCAGTAGGAAAGCGGGACAGCCTAACACTGAAGCTTTCTTT CASRKAGQPNTEAFF
TRBJ1-2 13 . TRBV19 . TGTGCCAGTAGGTCAGAGACTAACTATGGCTACACCTTC CASRSETNYGYTF
TRBJ1-2 15 . TRBV28 once TGTGCCAGCAGTTTAGTTTTGGTCCTTAGCTATGGCTACACCTTC CASSLVLVLSYGYTF
TRBJ2-1 15 TRBD2 TRBV7-3 . TGTGCCAGCACCACTAGCGGGGACTTCCTCAATGAGCAGTTCTTC CASTTSGDFLNEQFF
TRBJ1-5 13 . TRBV7-9 . TGTGCCAGCTCAACCACAGGCAATCAGCCCCAGCATTTT CASSTTGNQPQHF
TRBJ1-5 12 . TRBV28 . TGTGCCAGCAGTTTGAGGAAGCAGCCCCAGCATTTT CASSLRKQPQHF
TRBJ1-4 15 . TRBV5-4 . TGTGCCAGCAGCTTGGATGGACAACAACACGAAAAACTGTTTTTT CASSLDGQQHEKLFF
TRBJ1-2 14 . TRBV28 few TGTGCCAGCAGTTTATATGGCAGGGACTATGGCTACACCTTC CASSLYGRDYGYTF
TRBJ2-3 16 TRBD2 TRBV7-6 once TGTGCCAGCAGCTTAGGGGGGAGCGGGGGCACAGATACGCAGTATTTT CASSLGGSGGTDTQYF
TRBJ1-2 13 . TRBV11-2 few TGTGCCAGCAGCTTGTACGGCGACTATGGCTACACCTTC CASSLYGDYGYTF
TRBJ1-3 15 . TRBV18 . TGTGCCAGCTCACCACTTACAGGGAATCAGAACACCATATATTTT CASSPLTGNQNTIYF
TRBJ2-7 13 . TRBV7-9 few TGTGCCAGCAACCTAGGCAGGGGCTACGAGCAGTACTTC CASNLGRGYEQYF
TRBJ2-1 15 TRBD2 TRBV2 . TGTGCCAGCAACCTCCTAGCGGGGGGTCTCAATGAGCAGTTCTTC CASNLLAGGLNEQFF
TRBJ2-7 14 TRBD2 TRBV5-4 . TGTGCCCCTCGGGGGGGAGGGGTATCCTACGAGCAGTACTTC CAPRGGGVSYEQYF
TRBJ2-1 15 . TRBV19 . TGTGCCAGTAGTCGAAGGGATCGGACCTACAATGAGCAGTTCTTC CASSRRDRTYNEQFF
TRBJ1-5 14 . TRBV6-1 . TGTGCCAGCAGTGCGGAGGAGGGCAATCAGCCCCAGCATTTT CASSAEEGNQPQHF
TRBJ2-3 15 . TRBV7-8 few TGTGCCAGCAGCCGTAGGGACTCACTCACAGATACGCAGTATTTT CASSRRDSLTDTQYF
TRBJ1-4 11 . TRBV2 . TGTGCCAGCACATTCGCGGAGCAACTGTTTTTT CASTFAEQLFF
TRBJ1-2 18 . TRBV9 . TGTGCCAGCAGCGTAGCCCCTATCGTGGCCGGGGCCATTTATGGCTACACCTTC CASSVAPIVAGAIYGYTF
TRBJ1-3 15 TRBD1 TRBV5-1 . TGCGCCAGCAGCACCCAGGGGGTAACTGGAAACACCATATATTTT CASSTQGVTGNTIYF
TRBJ1-3 16 . TRBV19 . TGTGCCAGTAGCCTGAGGGACGGCCTCTCTGGAAACACCATATATTTT CASSLRDGLSGNTIYF
TRBJ1-6 14 . TRBV15 . TGTGCCACCAGCAGAGGGGGAGCCCTGGCACCCCTCCACTTT CATSRGGALAPLHF
TRBJ1-1 14 . TRBV18 . TGTGCCAGCTCACCCAGACAGGCGGTCGCTGAAGCTTTCTTT CASSPRQAVAEAFF
TRBJ2-6 15 . TRBV6-1 . TGTGCCAGCAGTCAACAGGGATATGGGGCCAACGTCCTGACTTTC CASSQQGYGANVLTF
TRBJ1-5 15 . TRBV19 . TGTGCCAGTAGTATAGTTGTCTTCAGCAATCAGCCCCAGCATTTT CASSIVVFSNQPQHF
TRBJ1-5 15 . TRBV27 once TGTGCCAGCAGTTTACGGGTCGACAGGTTGCAGCCCCAGCATTTT CASSLRVDRLQPQHF
TRBJ2-6 15 . TRBV18 . TGTGCCAGCTCCCCGCCACTCTCTGGGGCCAACGTCCTGACTTTC CASSPPLSGANVLTF